Listed here are 8 T cell receptor beta chains from one sample, sequenced in a study of Graves' ophthalmopathy and Graves' hyperthyroidism. CDR3 regions of TCR beta were amplified from RNA transcripts. RT-PCR was first run with HTBI primers, then multiplex PCR in a second round. TCRdb called the multiplex PCR reads again in MiXCR, with one record for every CDR3 protein. There are about 590,000 distinct CDR3 sequences in the sample; roughly 40% occur only once, and about 4.2% lies in the top ten. The sequenced material came from peripheral blood or thyroid tissue (not recorded which). The receptors shown here come from an adult man with Graves' hyperthyroidism.

The chain carries TRBV10-3 and TRBJ1-5, with 7 bases aligning to TRBD1. CDR1 ENHRY and CDR2 SYGVKD come from the germline V gene. This CDR3 is built from 16 residues. J lost 8 bases, V lost 3 bases, and 13 bases had no gene match. The CDR3 bases are TGTGCCATCAGTGAATGGGGCAGGGGGGGATCAAAGCCCCAGCATTTT. Its translation: CAISEWGRGGSKPQHF.

This clonotype showed up many times. V gene TRBV7-3 combines with J gene TRBJ2-6; a weak D match, TRBD2 (5 bases). Trimming removed 2 bases from V and 0 bases from J, with 8 bases in between. Germline V lookup: CDR1 SGHTA, CDR2 FQGTGA. This CDR3 has 16 residues. The CDR3: CASSLGLFSGANVLTF. The DNA of the CDR3 is TGTGCCAGCAGCTTAGGACTTTTCTCTGGGGCCAACGTCCTGACTTTC. The variable domain in full, with the rest retrieved from reference TRBV7-3 and TRBJ2-6, is GAGVSQTPSNKVTEKGKYVELRCDPISGHTALYWYRQSLGQGPEFLIYFQGTGAADDSGLPNDRFFAVRPEGSVSTLKIQRTERGDSAVYLCASSLGLFSGANVLTFGAGSRLTVL.

This clonotype was found a few times. This rearrangement joins TRBV20-1 to TRBJ2-1, with 10 bases aligning to TRBD2. Germline V CDR1 and CDR2: DFQATT, SNEGSKA (reference sequence). The CDR3 contains 14 residues. Trimming took 6 bases from V and 5 from J; bases not matched to a gene: 7. This CDR3 is CSATGLADDNEQFF. CDR3 coding DNA: TGCAGTGCAACCGGACTAGCGGATGACAATGAGCAGTTCTTC.

There are many counts of this clonotype. This chain connects TRBV7-6 to TRBJ1-3; 8 positions match TRBD1. V shed 3 bases, J shed 0 bases, and the junction held 7 bases outside the gene matches. The germline V gene has CDR1 SGHVS and CDR2 FNYEAQ. The CDR3 covers 17 residues. The chain's CDR3 is CASSLGQAFSSGNTIYF. The CDR3 DNA sequence: TGTGCCAGCAGCTTGGGACAGGCCTTCAGCTCTGGAAACACCATATATTTT.

A word on this clonotype: A much bigger clone sits one base away, suggesting this may be a read error. This chain connects TRBV14 to TRBJ1-4, with TRBD1 as a possible D gene (5 bases). CDR3 length: 14 amino acids. In germline, CDR1 is SGHDN, CDR2 FVKESK. CDR3 bases: TGTGCCAGCAGCCACGACAGAATTAATGAAGAACTGTTTTTT. Protein product: CASSHDRINEELFF. Full variable domain (remainder filled in from reference TRBV14 and TRBJ1-4): EAGVTQFPSHSVIEKGQTVTLRCDPISGHDNLYWYRRVMGKEIKFLLHFVKESKQDESGMPNNRFLAERTGGTYSTLKVQPAELEDSGVYFCASSHDRINEELFFGSGTQLSVL.

This clonotype was found many times. The rearrangement joins TRBV7-6 to TRBJ1-5; 8 bases align to TRBD1. This CDR3 has 14 residues. Germline V lookup: CDR1 SGHVS, CDR2 FNYEAQ. V was pared by 2 bases and J by 9 bases, with 6 bases of the junction left unmatched. The CDR3 sequence: CASSLPGGGGPQHF. The CDR3 DNA sequence: TGTGCCAGCAGCTTACCAGGGGGCGGGGGGCCCCAGCATTTT.

The chain joins TRBV20-1 to TRBJ1-1; no firm D call. The CDR3 loop spans 15 amino acids. Germline CDR1 and CDR2: DFQATT and SNEGSKA (reference sequence). V was clipped by 3 bases and J by 1 base, with 15 bases between them. CDR3 protein: CSARTSRMANTEAFF. DNA for the CDR3: TGCAGTGCTAGGACTTCTAGGATGGCGAACACTGAAGCTTTCTTT.

V usage is TRBV14 and J usage is TRBJ2-3; D perhaps matches TRBD1 (6 bases). The V and J ends lost 1 base and 4 bases respectively, with 15 bases between them. Looked up from germline, CDR1 is SGHDN and CDR2 is FVKESK. CDR3 length equals 16 residues. In DNA form, the CDR3 reads TGTGCCAGCAGCCAAGGAGGAACAGGGCGCGCAGATACGCAGTATTTT. Its protein is CASSQGGTGRADTQYF.